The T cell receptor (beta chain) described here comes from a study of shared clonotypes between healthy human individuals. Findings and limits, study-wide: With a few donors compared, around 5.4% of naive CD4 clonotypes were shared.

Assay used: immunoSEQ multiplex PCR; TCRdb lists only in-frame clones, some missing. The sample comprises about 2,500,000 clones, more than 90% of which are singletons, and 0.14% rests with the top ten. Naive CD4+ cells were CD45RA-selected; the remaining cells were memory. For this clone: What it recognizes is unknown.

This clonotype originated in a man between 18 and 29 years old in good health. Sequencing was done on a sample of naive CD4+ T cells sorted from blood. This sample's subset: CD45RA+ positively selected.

The CDR3 region has the DNA TGTGCCAGTAGTACCTCGACAGGGAGGGGGAATCAGCCCCAGCATTTT. Translated, it gives CASSTSTGRGNQPQHF. The chain carries TRBV19 and TRBJ1-5, with 7 bases fitting TRBD1. CDR3 size: 16 residues. J was trimmed by 4 bases and V by 4 bases; bases with no gene match: 10. Germline CDR1 and CDR2: LNHDA and SQIVND (reference sequence).